This T cell receptor beta chain emerged from a study of Ad26.COV2.S vaccination and SARS-CoV-2 variants. Looking at the study overall: Intramuscular Ad26.COV2.S doses were given once or twice, 56 days apart.

Libraries were prepared by immunoSEQ multiplex PCR; TCRdb keeps only in-frame clonotypes and omits some of them. This repertoire shows about 370,000 clones, 70% to 90% found once; its top ten account for approximately 1.9%. The treatment denotes: 15 to 20 received Ad26.COV2.S at low or high dose, single or two shots; 5 received placebo; per-sample allocation not given. It was on day 63 after the first vaccine or placebo injection that samples were taken. Donation came from an adult in Boston who was aged 18-55 years. An Ad26 vector that expressed Wuhan-strain SARS-CoV-2 spike constituted the vaccine. Germline V CDR1 and CDR2: SGHDT, YYEEEE. The CDR3 extends over 17 amino acids. The trim removed 3 bases at V and 0 bases at J, leaving 7 bases unmatched.

The clonotype originates from a person between 18 and 60 years old who received the Ad26.COV2.S COVID-19 vaccine or a placebo. This chain uses TRBV5-6 with TRBJ2-2; 8 positions match TRBD1. The source material was peripheral blood, sampled in a trial of Ad26.COV2.S vaccine versus placebo. The CDR3 protein is CASSWGQVSTNTGELFF. CDR3 DNA: TGTGCCAGCAGCTGGGGACAGGTTTCCACGAACACCGGGGAGCTGTTTTTT.